A selection of T cell receptor beta chains follows, all from one sample in a study of blood T cell repertoires in COVID-19. Some clones are missing from TCRdb's copy, which holds only in-frame ones; the method was immunoSEQ multiplex PCR. The sample contains approximately 110,000 clones, roughly nine tenths of which appear only once. Sequenced input: peripheral blood. Source of these receptors: a woman of 80 years or more with acute or convalescent COVID-19. Each CDR3 is given with its conserved first and last residue. The order of the fields is CDR3 protein, CDR3 DNA, J gene, clone size, D gene, V gene. The D gene is left open where the match is weak. Only part of the rows carry a size: once, few, many, or a class if the clone is expanded.

CASSLDGQGFSGSYEQYF | TGCGCCAGCAGCTTGGATGGACAGGGTTTCTCGGGGTCCTACGAGCAGTACTTC | TRBJ2-7 | . | TRBD1 | TRBV5-1
CASSLIGRGAGGEKLFF | TGTGCCAGCAGCTTAATAGGACGGGGGGCAGGAGGTGAAAAACTGTTTTTT | TRBJ1-4 | . | . | TRBV7-6
CASTSGGGDRTDTQYF | TGTGCCAGTACCTCGGGCGGAGGGGATCGCACAGATACGCAGTATTTT | TRBJ2-3 | . | . | TRBV19
CASSLGQGVNEKLFF | TGTGCCAGCAGCTTAGGGCAGGGGGTGAATGAAAAACTGTTTTTT | TRBJ1-4 | . | TRBD1 | TRBV7-7
CASSEAPNRPQHF | TGTGCCAGCAGTGAAGCCCCTAATCGGCCCCAGCATTTT | TRBJ1-5 | . | . | TRBV6-1
CASSMGSISSSYEQYF | TGTGCCAGTAGTATGGGGAGCATTTCAAGCTCCTACGAGCAGTACTTC | TRBJ2-7 | . | . | TRBV19
CAWSARRGYGYTF | TGTGCCTGGAGTGCTAGACGCGGCTATGGCTACACCTTC | TRBJ1-2 | . | . | TRBV30
CASSLSQGGEAFF | TGTGCCAGCAGCTTATCCCAGGGAGGGGAAGCTTTCTTT | TRBJ1-1 | . | . | TRBV7-7
CASSLARLQGSSSFF | TGTGCCAGCAGCTTAGCGAGGCTACAGGGGTCCTCTTCGTTCTTC | TRBJ2-1 | once | TRBD1 | TRBV7-2
CASSKPGTGMYEQYF | TGTGCCAGTAGTAAACCCGGGACAGGCATGTACGAGCAGTACTTC | TRBJ2-7 | . | TRBD1 | TRBV19
CASRPRRDSYEQYF | TGTGCCAGCAGGCCCCGACGGGACTCCTACGAGCAGTACTTC | TRBJ2-7 | once | . | TRBV2
CASSPDRVQYF | TGTGCCAGCAGCCCCGACAGGGTGCAGTACTTC | TRBJ2-7 | . | TRBD1 | TRBV5-5
CASSVGRGLNYGYTF | TGTGCCAGCAGCGTAGGGCGGGGTCTTAACTATGGCTACACCTTC | TRBJ1-2 | . | . | TRBV9
CASSFITGGAGLFF | TGTGCCAGCAGCTTTATTACAGGGGGCGCCGGACTGTTTTTT | TRBJ1-4 | . | TRBD1 | TRBV11-2
CASSLDWEVSNYGYTF | TGTGCCAGCAGCTTGGACTGGGAGGTGTCTAACTATGGCTACACCTTC | TRBJ1-2 | . | . | TRBV5-5
CASSQGWRLATNEKLFF | TGTGCCAGCAGCCAAGGATGGAGGTTGGCAACTAATGAAAAACTGTTTTTT | TRBJ1-4 | . | . | TRBV3-1/TRBV3-2
CASSSYTGELFF | TGTGCCAGCAGTTCATACACCGGGGAGCTGTTTTTT | TRBJ2-2 | . | . | TRBV6-5
CASSPNDRRTDTQYF | TGTGCCAGCAGCCCAAACGACAGGCGCACAGATACGCAGTATTTT | TRBJ2-3 | . | . | TRBV7-2
CASSPRDREIYGYTF | TGTGCCAGCAGCCCGAGGGACAGGGAGATCTATGGCTACACCTTC | TRBJ1-2 | . | TRBD1 | TRBV7-9
CASSQDHGGLSYEQYF | TGCGCCAGCAGCCAAGATCACGGGGGGCTCTCCTACGAGCAGTACTTC | TRBJ2-7 | . | . | TRBV4-1
CASNILGVDGYTF | TGTGCCAGCAACATCCTCGGGGTGGATGGCTACACCTTC | TRBJ1-2 | . | . | TRBV28
CASSPYESMNTEAFF | TGTGCCAGCAGCCCATATGAGTCCATGAACACTGAAGCTTTCTTT | TRBJ1-1 | . | . | TRBV6-5
CASSRAGEQPQHF | TGTGCCAGCTCACGGGCAGGGGAACAGCCCCAGCATTTT | TRBJ1-5 | . | . | TRBV18
CASPDGQYYEQYF | TGTGCCAGCCCCGATGGGCAGTACTACGAGCAGTACTTC | TRBJ2-7 | once | . | TRBV28
CASSYSSISMNTEAFF | TGTGCCAGCAGTTACTCGAGTATTTCGATGAACACTGAAGCTTTCTTT | TRBJ1-1 | . | . | TRBV6-5
CASSLPGQGVDEQYF | TGTGCCAGCAGCCTTCCGGGACAGGGAGTGGACGAGCAGTACTTC | TRBJ2-7 | . | TRBD1 | TRBV7-6
CASSLFGQSEGQHF | TGTGCCAGCAGTTTATTTGGTCAATCAGAGGGCCAGCATTTT | TRBJ1-5 | . | . | TRBV27
CASSISGGIYGYTF | TGTGCCAGTAGTATTTCCGGGGGGATCTATGGCTACACCTTC | TRBJ1-2 | . | . | TRBV19
CSVEDGGTEAFF | TGCAGCGTTGAAGATGGAGGTACTGAAGCTTTCTTT | TRBJ1-1 | . | . | TRBV29-1
CASSLFGWGNTIYF | TGTGCCAGCAGCTTATTCGGTTGGGGAAACACCATATATTTT | TRBJ1-3 | . | . | TRBV11-2
CASSLRGGAGETQYF | TGTGCCAGCAGCTTACGCGGGGGGGCCGGTGAGACCCAGTACTTC | TRBJ2-5 | once | TRBD2 | TRBV7-6
CASSYSKGTGQIYF | TGTGCCAGCAGTTACTCAAAGGGGACAGGGCAAATATATTTT | TRBJ1-3 | . | TRBD1 | TRBV6-5
CASSQVRYEQYF | TGTGCCAGCAGCCAAGTCCGCTACGAGCAGTACTTC | TRBJ2-7 | . | . | TRBV3-1/TRBV3-2
CASSYSTGGWNGELFF | TGTGCCAGCAGTTACTCGACAGGGGGTTGGAACGGGGAGCTGTTTTTT | TRBJ2-2 | once | TRBD1 | TRBV6-5
CASSPSTGTGSEAFF | TGTGCCAGCAGTCCGTCAACCGGGACAGGGTCTGAAGCTTTCTTT | TRBJ1-1 | . | TRBD1 | TRBV28
CASSESWRNYGYTF | TGTGCCAGTAGTGAATCTTGGAGGAACTATGGCTACACCTTC | TRBJ1-2 | . | . | TRBV19
CASRTGGIEGGYTF | TGTGCCAGCAGGACAGGGGGCATTGAGGGTGGCTACACCTTC | TRBJ1-2 | once | TRBD1 | TRBV7-9
CASSSGFLNTEAFF | TGCGCCAGCAGCTCAGGGTTTCTGAACACTGAAGCTTTCTTT | TRBJ1-1 | . | . | TRBV4-1
CATSREAPHNEQFF | TGTGCCACCAGCAGAGAAGCCCCACACAATGAGCAGTTCTTC | TRBJ2-1 | few | . | TRBV15
CASSLVVGVVEPQHF | TGTGCCAGCAGCTTGGTGGTAGGGGTAGTGGAGCCCCAGCATTTT | TRBJ1-5 | . | . | TRBV5-5
CASSWGSGEGTETQYF | TGTGCCAGCAGCTGGGGTAGCGGGGAGGGAACCGAGACCCAGTACTTC | TRBJ2-5 | . | TRBD2 | TRBV7-2
CASSSSGGGYTF | TGTGCCAGTAGTAGCTCGGGGGGTGGCTACACCTTC | TRBJ1-2 | once | . | TRBV19
CATSQGQPQVNYGYTF | TGTGCCACCAGCCAGGGACAGCCTCAGGTTAACTATGGCTACACCTTC | TRBJ1-2 | . | TRBD1 | TRBV15
CASSVGRTGGAGNTIYF | TGTGCCAGCAGCGTAGGAAGGACAGGGGGCGCTGGAAACACCATATATTTT | TRBJ1-3 | . | TRBD1 | TRBV9
CASGPTTGEDHEKLFF | TGTGCCAGCGGACCAACGACAGGGGAGGATCATGAAAAACTGTTTTTT | TRBJ1-4 | . | TRBD1 | TRBV28
CAISEWDRNTEAFF | TGTGCCATCAGTGAGTGGGACAGGAACACTGAAGCTTTCTTT | TRBJ1-1 | . | TRBD1 | TRBV10-3
CASSKDSSEQYF | TGTGCCAGCAGCAAGGACAGCAGCGAGCAGTACTTC | TRBJ2-7 | . | . | TRBV12-3/TRBV12-4
CASSLERADGTEAFF | TGTGCCAGCAGCTTAGAGAGGGCAGATGGCACTGAAGCTTTCTTT | TRBJ1-1 | . | . | TRBV7-8
CASSTARDYPYNSPLHF | TGTGCCAGTAGTACCGCGAGGGACTACCCATATAATTCACCCCTCCACTTT | TRBJ1-6 | . | . | TRBV19
CASSDRQTNYGYTF | TGTGCCAGCTCAGACAGACAAACTAACTATGGCTACACCTTC | TRBJ1-2 | . | . | TRBV18
CASSIPTGMISNQPQHF | TGTGCCAGTAGTATCCCGACAGGGATGATAAGCAATCAGCCCCAGCATTTT | TRBJ1-5 | . | TRBD1 | TRBV19
CASVSRNEQFF | TGTGCCAGTGTGTCGCGGAATGAGCAGTTCTTC | TRBJ2-1 | few | . | TRBV6-4
CASSLGAGTGYYGYTF | TGTGCCAGCAGCTTAGGAGCCGGGACAGGGTACTATGGCTACACCTTC | TRBJ1-2 | . | TRBD1 | TRBV7-2
CASSLGQGGYEQYF | TGCGCCAGCAGCTTGGGACAGGGTGGCTACGAGCAGTACTTC | TRBJ2-7 | . | TRBD1 | TRBV5-1
CASSLGQFSGELFF | TGCGCCAGCAGCCTGGGACAATTTTCCGGGGAGCTGTTTTTT | TRBJ2-2 | . | . | TRBV5-1
CASSLSQGVGEQYF | TGTGCCAGCTCACTTTCCCAGGGGGTGGGCGAGCAGTACTTC | TRBJ2-7 | . | TRBD1 | TRBV18
CATSSWTSDTDTQYF | TGTGCCACCAGCAGTTGGACTAGCGACACAGATACGCAGTATTTT | TRBJ2-3 | . | TRBD2 | TRBV15
CAVQRGIDYEQYF | TGTGCCGTACAGCGGGGCATAGACTACGAGCAGTACTTC | TRBJ2-7 | once | TRBD2 | TRBV24-1
CSVRRVTNEKLFF | TGCAGCGTTCGCAGGGTAACTAATGAAAAACTGTTTTTT | TRBJ1-4 | . | . | TRBV29-1